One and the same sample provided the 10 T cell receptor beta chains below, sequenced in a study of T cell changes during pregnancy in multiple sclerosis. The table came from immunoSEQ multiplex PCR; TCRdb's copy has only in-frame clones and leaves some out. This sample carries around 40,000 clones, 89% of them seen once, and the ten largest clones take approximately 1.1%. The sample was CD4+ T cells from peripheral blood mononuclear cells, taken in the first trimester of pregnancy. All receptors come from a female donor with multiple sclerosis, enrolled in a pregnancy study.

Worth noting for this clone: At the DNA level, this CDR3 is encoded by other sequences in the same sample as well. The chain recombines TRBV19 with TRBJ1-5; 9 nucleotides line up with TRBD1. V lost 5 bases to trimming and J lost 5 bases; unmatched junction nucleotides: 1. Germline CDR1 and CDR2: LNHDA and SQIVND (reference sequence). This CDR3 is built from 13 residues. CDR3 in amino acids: CASSRDRDQPQHF. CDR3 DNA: TGTGCCAGTAGTCGGGACAGGGATCAGCCCCAGCATTTT.

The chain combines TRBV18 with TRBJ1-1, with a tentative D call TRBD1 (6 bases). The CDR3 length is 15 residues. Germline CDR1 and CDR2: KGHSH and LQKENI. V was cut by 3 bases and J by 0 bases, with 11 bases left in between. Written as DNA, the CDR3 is TGTGCCAGCTCACCGACAGGAATAATGAACACTGAAGCTTTCTTT. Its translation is CASSPTGIMNTEAFF.

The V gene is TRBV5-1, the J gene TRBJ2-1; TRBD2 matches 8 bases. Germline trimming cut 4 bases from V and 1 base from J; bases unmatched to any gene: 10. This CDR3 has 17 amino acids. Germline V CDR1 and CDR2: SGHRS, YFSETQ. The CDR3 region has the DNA TGCGCCAGCAGCGCTCTGAGCGGGAGAATTTCCTACAATGAGCAGTTCTTC. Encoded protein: CASSALSGRISYNEQFF.

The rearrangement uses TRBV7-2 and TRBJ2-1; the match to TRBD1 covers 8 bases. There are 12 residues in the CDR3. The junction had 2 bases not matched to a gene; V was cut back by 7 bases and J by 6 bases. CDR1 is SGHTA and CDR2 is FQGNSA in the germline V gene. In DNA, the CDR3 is TGTGCCAGCACAGGGGGCGGCAATGAGCAGTTCTTC. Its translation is CASTGGGNEQFF. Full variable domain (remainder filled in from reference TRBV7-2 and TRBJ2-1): GAGVSQSPSNKVTEKGKDVELRCDPISGHTALYWYRQSLGQGLEFLIYFQGNSAPDKSGLPSDRFSAERTGGSVSTLTIQRTQQEDSAVYLCASTGGGNEQFFGPGTRLTVL.

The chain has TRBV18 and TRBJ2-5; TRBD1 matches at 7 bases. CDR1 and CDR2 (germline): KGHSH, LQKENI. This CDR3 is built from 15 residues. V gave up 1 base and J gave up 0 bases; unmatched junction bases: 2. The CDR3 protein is CASSPRTGHQETQYF. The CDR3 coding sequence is TGTGCCAGCTCACCACGGACAGGACACCAAGAGACCCAGTACTTC.

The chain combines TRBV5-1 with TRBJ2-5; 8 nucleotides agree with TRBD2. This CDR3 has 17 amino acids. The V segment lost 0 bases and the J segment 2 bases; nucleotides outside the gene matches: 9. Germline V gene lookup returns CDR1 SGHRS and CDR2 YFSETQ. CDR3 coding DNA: TGCGCCAGCAGCTTGGCCGGGAGGGGCGCGGGGCAAGAGACCCAGTACTTC. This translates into CASSLAGRGAGQETQYF. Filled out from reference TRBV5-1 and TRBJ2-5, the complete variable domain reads KAGVTQTPRYLIKTRGQQVTLSCSPISGHRSVSWYQQTPGQGLQFLFEYFSETQRNKGNFPGRFSGRQFSNSRSEMNVSTLELGDSALYLCASSLAGRGAGQETQYFGPGTRLLVL.

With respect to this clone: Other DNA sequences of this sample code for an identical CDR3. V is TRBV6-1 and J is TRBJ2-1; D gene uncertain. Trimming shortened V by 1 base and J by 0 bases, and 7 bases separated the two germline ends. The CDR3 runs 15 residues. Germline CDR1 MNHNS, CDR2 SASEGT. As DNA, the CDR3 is TGTGCCAGCAGTGAAGGTCTGAGCTCCTACAATGAGCAGTTCTTC. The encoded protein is CASSEGLSSYNEQFF.

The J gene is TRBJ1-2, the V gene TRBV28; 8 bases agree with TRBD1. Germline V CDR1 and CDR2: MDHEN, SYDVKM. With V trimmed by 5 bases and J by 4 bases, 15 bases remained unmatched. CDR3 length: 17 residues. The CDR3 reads CASSPADTGGRAYGYTF. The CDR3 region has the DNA TGTGCCAGCAGTCCGGCCGACACAGGGGGGCGAGCCTATGGCTACACCTTC.

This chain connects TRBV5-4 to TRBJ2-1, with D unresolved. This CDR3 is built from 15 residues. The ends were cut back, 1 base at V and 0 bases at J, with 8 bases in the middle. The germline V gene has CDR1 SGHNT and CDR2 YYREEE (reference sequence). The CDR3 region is CASSLYKSSYNEQFF. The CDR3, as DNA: TGTGCCAGCAGCTTGTATAAGAGCTCCTACAATGAGCAGTTCTTC. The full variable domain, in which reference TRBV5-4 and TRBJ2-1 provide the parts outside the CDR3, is ETGVTQSPTHLIKTRGQQVTLRCSSQSGHNTVSWYQQALGQGPQFIFQYYREEENGRGNFPPRFSGLQFPNYSSELNVNALELDDSALYLCASSLYKSSYNEQFFGPGTRLTVL.

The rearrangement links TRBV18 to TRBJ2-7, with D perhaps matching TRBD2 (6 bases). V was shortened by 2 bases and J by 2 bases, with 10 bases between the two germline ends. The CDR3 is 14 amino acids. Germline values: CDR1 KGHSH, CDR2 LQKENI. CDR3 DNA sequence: TGTGCCAGCTCACCAGCAGCGGGCACCTACGAGCAGTACTTC. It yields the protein CASSPAAGTYEQYF. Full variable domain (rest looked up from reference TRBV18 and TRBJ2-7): NAGVMQNPRHLVRRRGQEARLRCSPMKGHSHVYWYRQLPEEGLKFMVYLQKENIIDESGMPKERFSAEFPKEGPSILRIQQVVRGDSAAYFCASSPAAGTYEQYFGPGTRLTVT.